This note documents a single T cell receptor (beta chain) sequence. Per germline, CDR1 LGHNA and CDR2 YNFKEQ. CDR3 length equals 18 residues. With 1 base clipped from V and 1 base from J, the junction kept 10 bases outside the gene matches. The entry originates in a study of blood T cell repertoires in COVID-19. Study-wide background: Samples taken during acute and convalescent COVID-19 were collected in the United States, Italy and Spain. PBMCs, B-cell-depleted T cells, or T cells provided the cDNA or gDNA that made up the material.

In the authors' methods: From reference gene primer amplification, estimates of nucleated cell counts were derived. Assay used: immunoSEQ multiplex PCR; TCRdb lists only in-frame clones, some missing. The V and J calls and the clone size are those of that table, but D and trimming were determined from the DNA. The sample has approximately 72,000 clones, 75% to 90% seen once. This receptor was identified in an elderly woman with active or convalescent COVID-19. Sequencing was performed on peripheral blood. J is TRBJ2-5 and V is TRBV4-2, with 9 bases matching TRBD2. The chain's CDR3 is CASSQAPGRGGIQETQYF. DNA of the CDR3: TGTGCCAGCAGCCAAGCCCCCGGGCGGGGGGGAATCCAAGAGACCCAGTACTTC.